This T cell receptor beta chain was recorded in a study of T cells in Graves' hyperthyroidism and ophthalmopathy. The study's findings and limits: Prediction of ophthalmopathy progression came a median roughly 6.4 months pre-onset. Most clonotypes expanded in thyroid above 0.001 were likewise present in blood.

The V gene's germline CDR1 is MDHEN and CDR2 SYDVKM. The CDR3 has 16 residues. After removal of 6 bases from V and 5 bases from J, the junction contained 12 bases not matched to a gene. In its sample, this clonotype was seen many times. Its antigen is unidentified. The investigators amplified TCR beta CDR3 regions from RNA transcripts. First-round RT-PCR of the TCR CDR3 relied on the HTBI primer set. TCRdb used MiXCR to reprocess the multiplex PCR reads, holding one entry per CDR3 protein. Among 300,000 to 400,000 distinct CDR3 sequences listed, approximately 22% were seen once. Over 18 months, lack of ophthalmopathy progression marked Graves' hyperthyroidism as stable. For the diagnoses, clinical symptoms, serum thyroxine and TRAb, thyroid ultrasound and orbital computed tomography were used.

This clonotype was obtained from a woman aged 45-65 years with Graves' hyperthyroidism. Sequencing used blood. This chain links TRBV28 with TRBJ2-5; 10 nucleotides agree with TRBD2. In DNA form, the CDR3 reads TGTGCCAGCAGCTCGGCTAGCGGGGGTCTCCAGGAGACCCAGTACTTC. Translating gives CASSSASGGLQETQYF.